The source of this T cell receptor beta chain is a study of identical twins. Study-level results: For monozygotic twins, models underestimated out-of-frame TCR alpha sharing. Insertions were reduced in abundant cord blood beta clonotypes but not in memory repertoires.

Carrying unique molecular identifiers, the cDNA also gained a universal primer site through template switching. MiXCR, run by TCRdb on the 5' RACE reads, gives a single entry per CDR3 protein. This sample has around 480,000 distinct CDR3 sequences; 12% to 15% occur once, and the top ten carry about 0.52%. CDR3 length: 14 amino acids. Donors were all healthy Caucasians. This clonotype was counted between two and nine times. Its antigen is unknown. The data were also submitted as part of a second study, on yellow fever vaccine responses in identical twins.

What was sequenced was CD4+ T cells sorted from blood. V gene TRBV21-1 combines with J gene TRBJ2-2. TRBV21-1 is annotated as a pseudogene. The clonotype comes from a young woman in good health. The CDR3: CASLGRTNTGELFF. The CDR3 region has the DNA TGTGCCAGCCTTGGACGGACGAACACCGGGGAGCTGTTTTTT.